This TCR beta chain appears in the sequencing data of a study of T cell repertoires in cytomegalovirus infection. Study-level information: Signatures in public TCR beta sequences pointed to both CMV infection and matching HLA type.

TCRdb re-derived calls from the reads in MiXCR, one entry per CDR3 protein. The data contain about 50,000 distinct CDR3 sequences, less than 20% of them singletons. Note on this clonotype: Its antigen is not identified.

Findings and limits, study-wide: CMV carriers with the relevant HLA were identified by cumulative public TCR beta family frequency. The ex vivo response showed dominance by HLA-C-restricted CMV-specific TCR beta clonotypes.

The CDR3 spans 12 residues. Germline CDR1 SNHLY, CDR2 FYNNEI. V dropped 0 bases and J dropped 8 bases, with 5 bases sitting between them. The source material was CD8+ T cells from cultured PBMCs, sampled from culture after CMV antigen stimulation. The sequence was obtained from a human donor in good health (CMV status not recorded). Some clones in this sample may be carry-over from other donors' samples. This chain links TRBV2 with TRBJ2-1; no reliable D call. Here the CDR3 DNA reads TGTGCCAGCAGTGAAGCGGCGCATGAGCAGTTCTTC. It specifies CASSEAAHEQFF.